This TCR beta chain was documented in a study of cytomegalovirus exposure and HLA in healthy donors. Both 60 Vbeta primers and 13 Jbeta primers went into the PCR. Clones were sequenced by immunoSEQ multiplex PCR, and TCRdb holds only the in-frame ones, with some missing. Seen here are 110,000 to 150,000 clones, around a tenth observed once, and the top ten hold 1.5% to 2%. Overall study findings and caveats: Later, TCR association rates were found to vary by HLA locus, highest for DRB1 and lowest for HLA-C. There were around 160 TCR beta chains listed as cytomegalovirus-associated. In presence/absence analyses, roughly uniform sequencing depth across donors was assumed. TCR beta chain V- and J-gene trimming was linked, in a later analysis, to a missense variant in DCLRE1C.

Trimming cost V 4 bases and J 0 bases, with 7 bases left between them. Germline CDR1 is MNHEY and CDR2 is SMNVEV (reference sequence). The CDR3 sequence is 14 residues long. About this clone itself: The antigen is unknown.

The clonotype originates from a male donor in good health and CMV-seronegative. Sequences were obtained from PBMCs. The chain uses TRBV27 and TRBJ1-3; D uncertain. The CDR3 DNA reads as TGTGCCAGCAGTTCCCGGGACTCTGGAAACACCATATATTTT. Translated, it gives CASSSRDSGNTIYF.